This T cell receptor beta chain originates from a study of graft-versus-host responses after intestinal transplantation listed by TCRdb under 2021. About the investigation overall: Multivisceral, liver-intestinal, or isolated intestinal transplants were received by the recipients. All recipients received anti-thymocyte globulin induction followed by maintenance tacrolimus and steroids for approximately 3 years. Graft-versus-host and host-versus-graft alloreactive T cell clones were tracked in the graft, circulation and bone marrow after intestinal transplantation using bulk TCR-beta CDR3 sequencing. Alloreactive clones were identified by sequencing pre-transplant mixed lymphocyte reaction products and comparing these products with unstimulated pre-transplant donor and recipient T cells. A cohort of approximately 24 intestinal transplant recipients, including one retransplant, was enrolled, and a few patients lacking pretransplant specimens were excluded. Donor T cell macrochimerism was defined as a peak of at least 4% donor T cells among recipient peripheral blood mononuclear cells. Rather than being sequenced by the commercial service, samples from a few later patients were sequenced in-house on an Illumina MiSeq and processed with MiXCR. The paper's findings and limits, for the study overall: Conclusions were limited by the relatively low number and heterogeneity of intestinal transplant patients. High GvH to HvG T cell clonal ratios were observed in the allografts of patients with donor T cell macrochimerism. GvH clones were found in recipient bone marrow, and some of the GvH clones appeared earlier in ileal mucosa or blood, which is consistent with an intestinal mucosal origin. Early after transplant, peak levels of circulating GvH clones were associated with declines in HvG clones.

The time point label, as the study defines it: cells obtained before transplantation from donor or recipient. CD3+CD4+ and CD3+CD8+ populations were FACS-sorted from unstimulated pre-transplant donor and recipient cells taken from spleen or lymph nodes. The CDR3 sequence holds 12 residues, the cysteine and phenylalanine included. The read is trimmed to its CDR3 DNA, 36 bases read in frame from base 1. CDR1 and CDR2 were assigned from the germline V gene as SGHTS and YDEGEE. On this clone: The clone's antigen remains unknown. Compared with germline, one end of the junction differs, possibly owing to a read error.

To prepare the library, the immunoSEQ multiplex PCR assay was applied. For most patients, genomic DNA was isolated with the Qiagen DNeasy Blood and Tissue Kit and shipped frozen to Adaptive Biotechnologies for TCR sequencing. For most patients, genomic DNA was subjected to high-throughput TCR-beta CDR3 sequencing by Adaptive Biotechnologies. As for the original processing: TCR sequencing data were retrieved from Adaptive's ImmunoSEQ software for about 17 patients, whereas a few other patients were processed with MiXCR and VDJtools. CD4 versus CD8 sorting errors were corrected by removing sequences found in both subsets at a frequency ratio below 5:1. CDR3 nucleotide sequences shared between donor and recipient were removed because their origin could not be assigned. To count as alloreactive, a clone needed at least 2-fold expansion over unstimulated cells and a minimum CFSE-low frequency of 0.002% (template counts) or 0.001% (read counts). A clone was considered mappable if detected in the sequenced pre-transplant spleen, lymph node, or MLR CFSE-low populations of the donor or recipient. The cumulative frequency of alloreactive clones was calculated as a percentage of all sequences, weighted by copy number. TCRdb stores this immuneACCESS table with in-frame sequences only. Part of the clones is absent; in the studies checked, under half of the shortfall reflects unresolved V genes, and no reason is known for the rest. V and J calls and clone size are given by that table; D and trimming were obtained from the DNA. This sample holds roughly 51,000 clones; more than 80% were observed only once. Around 0.6% of the sample belongs to the ten largest clones.

The chain is assembled from TRBV5-8 and TRBJ1-2, and 7 junction bases match TRBD1. This receptor was obtained from a human donor who was the organ donor for an intestinal transplant. This material consisted of unstimulated CD4+ T cells sorted from spleen or lymph node cells, taken before transplant. The DNA reads TGTGCCAGCAGCTTACGGGACAGTAGATCCTTCTTC. Its protein product is CASSLRDSRSFF.